Described below is a single T cell receptor beta chain sequence and its context. The data were obtained in a study of blood T cell repertoires in COVID-19. Study summary: Acute-phase and convalescent COVID-19 samples originated in the United States, Italy and Spain. T cells, B-cell-depleted T cells, or PBMCs provided the cDNA or gDNA that served as material.

The germline CDR1 and CDR2 sequences are SGHTA and FQGTGA. This CDR3 comprises 14 residues. The V and J ends lost 4 bases and 3 bases respectively, with 10 bases between them. Under the authors' procedure: Amplification with reference gene primers provided the estimates of nucleated cell counts. Clones were read by immunoSEQ multiplex PCR, and TCRdb kept only the in-frame ones, dropping some. Clone size and V and J calls were adopted from that table, with D and trimming inferred from the DNA. Of about 210,000 clones in the sample, approximately 90% were seen once. This chain uses TRBV7-3 with TRBJ2-1, with D uncertain. Sequencing used peripheral blood. This receptor was identified in a man in his forties or fifties with acute or convalescent COVID-19. CDR3 bases: TGTGCCAGCAGCTCGGAGCCCCTCTACAATGAGCAGTTCTTC. It specifies CASSSEPLYNEQFF.